The sequence of this TCR beta chain was determined in a study of blood T cells in healthy people across ages. Sample-barcoded 5' priming and a J-beta primer mix drove a second PCR of about 6 to 12 cycles. TCRdb processed the 5' RACE reads anew with MiXCR; each CDR3 protein has one entry. The sample holds about 2 million distinct CDR3 sequences, about 49% seen once. The CDR3 has 14 residues. CDR1 is SGHTA and CDR2 is FQGNSA in the germline V gene. V gave up 5 bases and J gave up 4 bases, with 14 bases separating them. The sequence was obtained from a woman aged 40 to 50 in good health. Material for sequencing was blood. The rearrangement uses TRBV7-2 and TRBJ2-5; TRBD1 might be the D (6 bases). The CDR3 sequence: CASSAPQGPETQYF. DNA for the CDR3: TGTGCCAGCAGCGCTCCCCAGGGGCCAGAGACCCAGTACTTC.